This record looks at one T cell receptor beta chain sequence and its context. V was clipped by 4 bases and J by 0 bases, with 13 bases between them. This CDR3 contains 17 residues. Per the germline V gene, CDR1 is LGHDT and CDR2 is YNNKEL (reference sequence). Methods used by the authors: Using reference gene primer amplification, nucleated cell counts were estimated. Profiling relied on immunoSEQ multiplex PCR, and the TCRdb table lists in-frame clones only, not all of them. The V and J calls and clone size come from that table; D and trimming were worked out from the DNA. The sample has roughly 100,000 clones, about four fifths seen once. The entry originates in a study of blood T cell repertoires in COVID-19. In the study overall: Italy, Spain and the United States were the sources of the convalescent and acute COVID-19 samples.

The chain links TRBV3-1 (or the pseudogene TRBV3-2) to TRBJ1-6; no clear D gene. The sample taken for sequencing was peripheral blood. This TCR came from a woman of 80 years or more with acute or convalescent COVID-19. The CDR3 reads CASSPRGVSSYNSPLHF. CDR3 sequence (DNA): TGTGCCAGCAGCCCCCGCGGGGTAAGCTCCTATAATTCACCCCTCCACTTT.